Shown below are 6 T cell receptor beta chains from a single sample sequenced in a study of CD8 T cells in ankylosing spondylitis. The study's findings and limits: Made up of about eight highly homologous variants, a TCR beta motif appeared characteristic of ankylosing spondylitis blood.

Their specific antigens are unknown. MiXCR, run by TCRdb on the 5' RACE reads, gives a single entry per CDR3 protein. The sample yields about 440,000 distinct CDR3 sequences, 17% seen once. The sample taken for sequencing was blood, either unsorted or a sorted T cell fraction (not recorded which). The receptors come from a male donor with ankylosing spondylitis.

This clonotype was counted only a few times. The chain has TRBV2 and TRBJ2-2, with D possibly matching TRBD1 (5 bases). Germline V gene sequence: CDR1 SNHLY, CDR2 FYNNEI. V was cut by 2 bases and J by 7 bases, with 14 bases left in between. The CDR3 totals 15 residues. The CDR3 nucleotides are TGTGCCAGCAGTGAACTCAGCAGGGCGGACGGGGAGCTGTTTTTT. As protein: CASSELSRADGELFF.

This clonotype was counted only a few times. The chain is built from TRBV7-2 and TRBJ1-5; TRBD1 aligns across 11 bases. This CDR3 region has 15 residues. Germline lookup yields CDR1 SGHTA and CDR2 FQGNSA. J gave up 7 bases and V 2 bases, and 4 bases lay outside the gene matches. CDR3 sequence (DNA): TGTGCCAGCAGCTTATGGACAGGGGGCCAACAGCCCCAGCATTTT. It encodes CASSLWTGGQQPQHF.

This clonotype appeared many times. The V gene is TRBV12-3 or TRBV12-4, the J gene TRBJ2-2, with 7 bases matching TRBD2. J was trimmed by 2 bases and V by 2 bases; bases with no gene match: 2. The CDR3 totals 15 residues. DNA of the CDR3: TGTGCCAGCAGTTTAAGGGGACTAAACACCGGGGAGCTGTTTTTT. Translating gives CASSLRGLNTGELFF.

The genes are TRBV6-5 and TRBJ1-2; D unresolved. The CDR3 contains 14 residues. Between the trimmed V and J ends, which lost 0 bases and 4 bases, there was a span of 9 bases. Looked up from germline, CDR1 is MNHEY and CDR2 is SVGAGI. The CDR3 sequence is CASSYSGFRYGYTF. The CDR3 bases are TGTGCCAGCAGTTACTCAGGGTTTCGCTATGGCTACACCTTC.

This chain joins TRBV3-1 and TRBJ2-1; no definite D call. This CDR3 has 15 amino acids. The V end was cut by 1 base, the J end by 0 bases, with 7 bases between. Germline loops: CDR1 LGHDT, CDR2 YNNKEL (reference sequence). CDR3 sequence: CASSQGRSSYNEQFF. The CDR3 DNA reads TGTGCCAGCAGCCAAGGGCGGAGCTCCTACAATGAGCAGTTCTTC.

This clonotype appeared many times. The J gene is TRBJ1-6, the V gene TRBV4-1, with a possible D match to TRBD1 (5 bases). The CDR3 extends over 16 amino acids. Germline CDR1 is MGHRA and CDR2 is YSYEKL. V lost 4 bases and J 3 bases, leaving 13 bases between the germline ends. The CDR3 reads CASSPHAGIYNSPLHF. As DNA, the CDR3 is TGCGCCAGCAGCCCACACGCAGGGATCTATAATTCACCCCTCCACTTT.